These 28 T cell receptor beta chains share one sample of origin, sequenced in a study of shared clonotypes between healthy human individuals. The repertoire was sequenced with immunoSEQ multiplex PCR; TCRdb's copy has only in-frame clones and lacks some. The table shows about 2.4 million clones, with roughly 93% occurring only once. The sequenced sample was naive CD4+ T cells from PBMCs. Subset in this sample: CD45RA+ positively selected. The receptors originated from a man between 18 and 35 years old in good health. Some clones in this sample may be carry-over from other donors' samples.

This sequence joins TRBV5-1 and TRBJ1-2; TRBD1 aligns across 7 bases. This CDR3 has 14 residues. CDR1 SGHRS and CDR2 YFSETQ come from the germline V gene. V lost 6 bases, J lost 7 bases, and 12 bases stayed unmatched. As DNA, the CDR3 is TGCGCCAGCACCTCAGATGTGACAGGGTTTGGCTACACCTTC. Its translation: CASTSDVTGFGYTF.

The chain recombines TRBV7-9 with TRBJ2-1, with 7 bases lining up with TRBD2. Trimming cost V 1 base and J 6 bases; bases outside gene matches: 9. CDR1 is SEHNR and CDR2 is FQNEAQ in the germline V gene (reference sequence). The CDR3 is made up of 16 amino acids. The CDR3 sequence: CASSLVGLGVGNEQFF. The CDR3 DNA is TGTGCCAGCAGCTTAGTTGGACTAGGGGTTGGCAATGAGCAGTTCTTC. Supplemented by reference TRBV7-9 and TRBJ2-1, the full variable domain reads DTGVSQNPRHKITKRGQNVTFRCDPISEHNRLYWYRQTLGQGPEFLTYFQNEAQLEKSRLLSDRFSAERPKGSFSTLEIQRTEQGDSAMYLCASSLVGLGVGNEQFFGPGTRLTVL.

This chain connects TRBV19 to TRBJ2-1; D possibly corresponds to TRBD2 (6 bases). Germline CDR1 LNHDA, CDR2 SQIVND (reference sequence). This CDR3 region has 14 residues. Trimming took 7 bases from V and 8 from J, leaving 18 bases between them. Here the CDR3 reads CASTVQGGFDEQFF. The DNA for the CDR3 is TGTGCCAGTACGGTGCAGGGAGGCTTCGATGAGCAGTTCTTC.

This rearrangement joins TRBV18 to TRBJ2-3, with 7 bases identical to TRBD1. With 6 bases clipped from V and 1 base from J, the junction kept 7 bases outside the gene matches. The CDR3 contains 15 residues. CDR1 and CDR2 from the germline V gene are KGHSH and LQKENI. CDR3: CASSPGQAGTDTQYF. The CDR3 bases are TGTGCCAGCTCTCCCGGACAGGCCGGCACAGATACGCAGTATTTT. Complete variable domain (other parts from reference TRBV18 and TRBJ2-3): NAGVMQNPRHLVRRRGQEARLRCSPMKGHSHVYWYRQLPEEGLKFMVYLQKENIIDESGMPKERFSAEFPKEGPSILRIQQVVRGDSAAYFCASSPGQAGTDTQYFGPGTRLTVL.

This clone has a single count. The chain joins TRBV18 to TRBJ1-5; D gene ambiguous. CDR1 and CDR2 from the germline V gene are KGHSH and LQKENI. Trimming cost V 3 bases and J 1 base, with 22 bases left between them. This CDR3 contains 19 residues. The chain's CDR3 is CASSPRGSSLSSSNQPQHF. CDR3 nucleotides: TGTGCCAGCTCACCGCGGGGTTCTTCTTTGAGCTCCAGCAATCAGCCCCAGCATTTT.

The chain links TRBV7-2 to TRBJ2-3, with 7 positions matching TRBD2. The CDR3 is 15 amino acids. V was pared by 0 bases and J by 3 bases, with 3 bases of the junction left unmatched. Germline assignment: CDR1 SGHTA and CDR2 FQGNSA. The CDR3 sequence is CASSLAGGYTDTQYF. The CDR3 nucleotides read TGTGCCAGCAGCTTAGCGGGAGGGTATACAGATACGCAGTATTTT.

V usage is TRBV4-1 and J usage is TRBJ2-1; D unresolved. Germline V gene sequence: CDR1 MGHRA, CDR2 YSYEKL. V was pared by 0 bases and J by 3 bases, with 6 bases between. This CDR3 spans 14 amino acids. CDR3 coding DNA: TGCGCCAGCAGCCAAGAACAGCTCTACAATGAGCAGTTCTTC. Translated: CASSQEQLYNEQFF.

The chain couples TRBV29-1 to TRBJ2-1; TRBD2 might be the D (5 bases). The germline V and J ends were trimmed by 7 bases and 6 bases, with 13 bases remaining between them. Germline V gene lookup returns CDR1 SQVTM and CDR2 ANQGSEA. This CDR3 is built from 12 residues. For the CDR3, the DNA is TGCAGCGGCACCACTAGGTCCAATGAGCAGTTCTTC. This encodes CSGTTRSNEQFF.

CDR3 sequence (DNA): TGTGCCAGCAGTTCGGATCGACTAGCGGGAGTCTACGAGCAGTACTTC. Translated: CASSSDRLAGVYEQYF. J is TRBJ2-7 and V is TRBV6-5; 12 bases line up with TRBD2. The germline V gene encodes CDR1 MNHEY and CDR2 SVGAGI. This CDR3 spans 16 amino acids. V shed 4 bases, J shed 3 bases, and the junction held 7 bases outside the gene matches.

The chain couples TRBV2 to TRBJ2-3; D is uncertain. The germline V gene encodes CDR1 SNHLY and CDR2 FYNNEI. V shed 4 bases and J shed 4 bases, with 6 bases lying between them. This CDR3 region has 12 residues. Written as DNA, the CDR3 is TGTGCCAGCAGTGGGCAATCAGATACGCAGTATTTT. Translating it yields CASSGQSDTQYF.

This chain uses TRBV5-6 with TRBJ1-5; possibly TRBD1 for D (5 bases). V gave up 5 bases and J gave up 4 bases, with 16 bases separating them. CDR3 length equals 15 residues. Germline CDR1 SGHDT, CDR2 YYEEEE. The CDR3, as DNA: TGTGCCAGCAGTCGGGCACGCGGGGGGAATCAGCCCCAGCATTTT. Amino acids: CASSRARGGNQPQHF. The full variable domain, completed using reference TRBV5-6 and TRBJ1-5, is DAGVTQSPTHLIKTRGQQVTLRCSPKSGHDTVSWYQQALGQGPQFIFQYYEEEERQRGNFPDRFSGHQFPNYSSELNVNALLLGDSALYLCASSRARGGNQPQHFGDGTRLSIL.

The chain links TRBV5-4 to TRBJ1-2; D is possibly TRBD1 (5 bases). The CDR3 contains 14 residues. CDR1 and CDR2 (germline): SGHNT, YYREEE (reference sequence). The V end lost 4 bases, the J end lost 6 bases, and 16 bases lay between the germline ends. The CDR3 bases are TGTGCCAGCAGCCCCGGACACGCTCCGAATGGCTACACCTTC. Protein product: CASSPGHAPNGYTF.

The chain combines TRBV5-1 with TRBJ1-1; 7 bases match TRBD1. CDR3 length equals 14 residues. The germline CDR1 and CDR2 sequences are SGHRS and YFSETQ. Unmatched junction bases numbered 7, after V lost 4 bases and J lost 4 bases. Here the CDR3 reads CASSMATGATEAFF. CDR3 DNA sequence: TGCGCCAGCAGCATGGCTACAGGGGCCACTGAAGCTTTCTTT.

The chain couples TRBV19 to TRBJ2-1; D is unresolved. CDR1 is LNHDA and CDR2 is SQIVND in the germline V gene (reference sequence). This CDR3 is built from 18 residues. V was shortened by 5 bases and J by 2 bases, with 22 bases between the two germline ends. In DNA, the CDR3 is TGTGCCAGTAGTGTGGTTAATGTGATCCCCGGTCCCTACAATGAGCAGTTCTTC. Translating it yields CASSVVNVIPGPYNEQFF. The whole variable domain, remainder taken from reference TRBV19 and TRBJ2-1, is DGGITQSPKYLFRKEGQNVTLSCEQNLNHDAMYWYRQDPGQGLRLIYYSQIVNDFQKGDIAEGYSVSREKKESFPLTVTSAQKNPTAFYLCASSVVNVIPGPYNEQFFGPGTRLTVL.

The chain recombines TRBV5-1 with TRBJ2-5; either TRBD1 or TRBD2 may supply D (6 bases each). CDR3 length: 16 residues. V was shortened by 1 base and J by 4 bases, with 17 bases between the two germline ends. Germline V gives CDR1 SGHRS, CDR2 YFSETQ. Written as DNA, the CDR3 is TGCGCCAGCAGCTTGAGGGTACGGGGGCCGGTAGAGACCCAGTACTTC. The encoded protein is CASSLRVRGPVETQYF.

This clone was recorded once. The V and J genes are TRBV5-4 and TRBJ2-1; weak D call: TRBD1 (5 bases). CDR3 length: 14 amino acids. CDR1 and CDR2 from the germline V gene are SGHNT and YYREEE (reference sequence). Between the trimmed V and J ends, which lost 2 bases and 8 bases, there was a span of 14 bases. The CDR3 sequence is CASSFRDFRHEQFF. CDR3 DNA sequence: TGTGCCAGCAGCTTCAGGGATTTTCGGCATGAGCAGTTCTTC.

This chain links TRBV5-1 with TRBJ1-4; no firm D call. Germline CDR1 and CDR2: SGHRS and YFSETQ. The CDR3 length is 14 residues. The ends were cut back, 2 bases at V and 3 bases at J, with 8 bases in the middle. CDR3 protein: CASSLLAANEKLFF. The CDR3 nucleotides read TGCGCCAGCAGCTTACTGGCAGCTAATGAAAAACTGTTTTTT.

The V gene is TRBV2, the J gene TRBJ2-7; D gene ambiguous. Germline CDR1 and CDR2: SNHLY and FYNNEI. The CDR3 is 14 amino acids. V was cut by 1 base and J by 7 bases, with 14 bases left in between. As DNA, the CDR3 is TGTGCCAGCAGTGAAGGGACGTGGGCTCCGGAGCAGTACTTC. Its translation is CASSEGTWAPEQYF.

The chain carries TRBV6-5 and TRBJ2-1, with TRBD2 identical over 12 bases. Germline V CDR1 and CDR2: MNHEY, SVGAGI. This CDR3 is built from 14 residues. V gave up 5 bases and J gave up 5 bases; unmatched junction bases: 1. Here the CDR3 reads CASSRLAGDNEQFF. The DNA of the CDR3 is TGTGCCAGCAGTCGACTAGCGGGGGACAATGAGCAGTTCTTC.

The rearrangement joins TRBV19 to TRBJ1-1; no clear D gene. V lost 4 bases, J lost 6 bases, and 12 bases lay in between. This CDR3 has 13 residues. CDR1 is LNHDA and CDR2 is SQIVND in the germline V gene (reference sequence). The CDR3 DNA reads TGTGCCAGTAGTACGGACGTGTTCCCTGAAGCTTTCTTT. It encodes CASSTDVFPEAFF.

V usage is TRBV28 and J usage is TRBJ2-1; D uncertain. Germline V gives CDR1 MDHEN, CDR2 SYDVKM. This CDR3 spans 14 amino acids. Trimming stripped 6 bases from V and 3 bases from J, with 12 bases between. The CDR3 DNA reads TGTGCCAGCAGGCCACCTGGCGACTACAATGAGCAGTTCTTC. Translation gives CASRPPGDYNEQFF.

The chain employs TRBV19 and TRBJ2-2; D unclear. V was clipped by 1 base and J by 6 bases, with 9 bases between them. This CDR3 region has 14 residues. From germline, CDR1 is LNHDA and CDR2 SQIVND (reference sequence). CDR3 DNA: TGTGCCAGTAGTATAGCACGGCAGGCCGGGGAGCTGTTTTTT. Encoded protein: CASSIARQAGELFF. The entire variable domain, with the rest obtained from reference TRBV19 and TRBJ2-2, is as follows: DGGITQSPKYLFRKEGQNVTLSCEQNLNHDAMYWYRQDPGQGLRLIYYSQIVNDFQKGDIAEGYSVSREKKESFPLTVTSAQKNPTAFYLCASSIARQAGELFFGEGSRLTVL.

The CDR3 DNA reads TGTGCCAGCAGGGTATCTGAAGGATTCTACGAGCAGTACTTC. It specifies CASRVSEGFYEQYF. The chain recombines TRBV6-5 with TRBJ2-7; D not resolved. Germline V gene lookup returns CDR1 MNHEY and CDR2 SVGAGI. Trimming pared 6 bases from V and 3 bases from J, leaving 15 bases between. The CDR3 runs to 14 residues.

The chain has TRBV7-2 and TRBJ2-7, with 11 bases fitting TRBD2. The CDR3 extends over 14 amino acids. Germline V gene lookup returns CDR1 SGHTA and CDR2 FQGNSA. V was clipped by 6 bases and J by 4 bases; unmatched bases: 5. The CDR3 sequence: CASRPRLAGYEQYF. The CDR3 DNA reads TGTGCCAGCAGGCCCAGACTAGCGGGGTACGAGCAGTACTTC.

The CDR3 DNA sequence: TGTGCCAGCAGTGAACTCTTTTCGGGACAGTCACCCCTCCACTTT. This encodes CASSELFSGQSPLHF. The chain is built from TRBV25-1 and TRBJ1-6; the match to TRBD1 covers 7 bases. CDR1 is MGHDK and CDR2 is SYGVNS in the germline V gene. CDR3 length: 15 residues. The trim removed 2 bases at V and 10 bases at J, leaving 8 bases unmatched.

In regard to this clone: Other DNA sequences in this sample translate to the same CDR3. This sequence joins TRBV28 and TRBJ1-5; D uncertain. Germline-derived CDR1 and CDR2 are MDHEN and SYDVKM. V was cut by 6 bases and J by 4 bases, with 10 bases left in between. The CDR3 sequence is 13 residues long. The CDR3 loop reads CASRRGGNQPQHF. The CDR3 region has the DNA TGTGCCAGCAGGCGAGGCGGGAATCAGCCCCAGCATTTT.

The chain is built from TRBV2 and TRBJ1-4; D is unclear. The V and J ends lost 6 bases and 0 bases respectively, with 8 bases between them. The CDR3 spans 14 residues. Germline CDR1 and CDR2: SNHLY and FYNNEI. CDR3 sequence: CASRRTTTNEKLFF. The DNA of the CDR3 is TGTGCCAGCAGGAGGACCACAACTAATGAAAAACTGTTTTTT.

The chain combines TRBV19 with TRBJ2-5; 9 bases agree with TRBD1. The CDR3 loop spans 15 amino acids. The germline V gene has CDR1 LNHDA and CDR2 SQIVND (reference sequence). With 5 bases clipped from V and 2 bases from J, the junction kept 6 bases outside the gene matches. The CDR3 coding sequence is TGTGCCAGTAGTTGGACAGGGGATAGACAAGAGACCCAGTACTTC. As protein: CASSWTGDRQETQYF.